The present T cell receptor (beta chain) was sequenced within a study of shared clonotypes between healthy human individuals. This CDR3 spans 16 amino acids. V lost 7 bases to trimming and J lost 1 base, with 17 bases between them. Looked up from germline, CDR1 is LNHDA and CDR2 is SQIVND (reference sequence). Data came from immunoSEQ multiplex PCR; TCRdb stores just in-frame clones and leaves some out. This table has roughly 500,000 clones, 70% to 80% appearing once. All of the donors resided in Nashville, Tennessee, and each was a Caucasian adult. This clone was seen just once. The TCR was taken from a woman aged 40 to 50 in good health. Some clones in this sample may be carry-over from other donors' samples. This chain uses TRBV19 with TRBJ1-5; maybe TRBD1 (5 bases). Source material: PBMCs. This CDR3 reads CASKGETHESNQPQHF. The CDR3 DNA reads TGTGCCAGTAAAGGGGAAACCCACGAGAGCAATCAGCCCCAGCATTTT.